The rows below give T cell receptor beta chains drawn from one sample of a study of T cell repertoires in ileal Crohn's disease. TCRdb's table, derived via immunoSEQ multiplex PCR, lists solely in-frame clones and lacks some. Of roughly 3,500 clones listed, about two thirds are singletons. The sequencing sample was made of ileal tissue. The source of these receptors is an adult with Crohn's disease. CDR3s include the opening cysteine and the closing phenylalanine or tryptophan. D genes are given only for firm matches. Size is omitted from some rows. Given values are once, few, many or a class for expanded clones.

d_call,v_call,j_call,clone_size,cdr3_nt,cdr3_aa
.,TRBV25-1,TRBJ1-1,.,TGTGCCAGCAGTGCCGGGGGGAACACTGAAGCTTTCTTT,CASSAGGNTEAFF
.,TRBV5-1,TRBJ2-7,.,TGCGCCAGCAGCTTGGGAATGGGGAGCGAGCAGTACTTC,CASSLGMGSEQYF
.,TRBV5-1,TRBJ1-3,few,TGCGCCAGCAGCCCCCAGCCCGGGGGTGGAAACACCATATATTTT,CASSPQPGGGNTIYF
.,TRBV4-1,TRBJ1-2,.,TGCGCCAGCAGCCAAGGTGGAGGGAGTCCCTGGGGCTACACCTTC,CASSQGGGSPWGYTF
.,TRBV19,TRBJ1-4,once,TGTGCCAGTAGGCCGGGGGGCCTGGGATCTAATGAAAAACTGTTTTTT,CASRPGGLGSNEKLFF
.,TRBV6-1,TRBJ1-1,.,TGTGCCAGCAGTGAAGGGACAGTGAACACTGAAGCTTTCTTT,CASSEGTVNTEAFF
.,TRBV13,TRBJ2-3,few,TGTGCCAGCAGCCCCGCCGCGGGCATTGATACGCAGTATTTT,CASSPAAGIDTQYF
.,TRBV7-9,TRBJ1-4,few,TGTGCCAGCAGCTTAACACCAGGGCCCCCTAATGAAAAACTGTTTTTT,CASSLTPGPPNEKLFF
TRBD1,TRBV6-5,TRBJ1-5,few,TGTGCCAGCAGACCGACAGGGAAGAATCAGCCCCAGCATTTT,CASRPTGKNQPQHF
TRBD2,TRBV5-1,TRBJ2-3,.,TGCGCCAGCAGCTGGAGCGGGGGAAGCACAGATACGCAGTATTTT,CASSWSGGSTDTQYF
.,TRBV7-2,TRBJ1-1,once,TGTGCCAGCAGCTCAGAGTTTCCCCGGCGGACTGAAGCTTTCTTT,CASSSEFPRRTEAFF
TRBD1,TRBV5-4,TRBJ2-3,.,TGTGCCAGCAGCTGGGCAGGGGGCGCAGATACGCAGTATTTT,CASSWAGGADTQYF
TRBD1,TRBV7-9,TRBJ2-7,.,TGTGCCAGCAGCCGACTGACCGGGACAGGGTTCTACGAGCAGTACTTC,CASSRLTGTGFYEQYF